The subject of this entry is one TCR beta chain. Its antigen is unidentified. The data are from a study of regulatory T cells in long-lasting Graves disease. Background on the study: Persistence in Graves' disease denoted antithyroid drug use beyond 5 years alongside positive TSH receptor antibodies.

V was trimmed by 5 bases and J by 4 bases, leaving 12 bases between them. The CDR3 has 13 amino acids. Germline CDR1 MNHEY, CDR2 SMNVEV (reference sequence). Study-wide points: TRBV28, TRBJ1-2 and TRBJ2-5 emerged as the favored segments in persistent disease. Accuracy could have been hurt by small sample size. TCR diversity was lower in persistent Graves' patients (versus newly diagnosed ones).

In building TCR beta libraries, iRepertoire HTBI primers were used together with Arm-PCR of CDR3 regions. TCRdb ran MiXCR on the multiplex PCR reads and lists one entry per CDR3 protein. The sample contains more than 350,000 distinct CDR3 sequences, around a fifth of which appear only once. Regarding time point: persistent/refractory GD, antithyroid drugs over 5 years with positive TRAb. The TCR library was made from RNA that had been extracted from PBMCs in TRIzol. The chain is built from TRBV27 and TRBJ2-7; D is unclear. The TCR sequence derives from a female donor with Graves disease. The starting material was peripheral blood mononuclear cells (PBMCs), obtained when the disease was refractory, from a patient treated with antithyroid drugs. The CDR3 nucleotides are TGTGCCAGCAGTGATGTTCAGAGATACGAGCAGTACTTC. Translating it yields CASSDVQRYEQYF.